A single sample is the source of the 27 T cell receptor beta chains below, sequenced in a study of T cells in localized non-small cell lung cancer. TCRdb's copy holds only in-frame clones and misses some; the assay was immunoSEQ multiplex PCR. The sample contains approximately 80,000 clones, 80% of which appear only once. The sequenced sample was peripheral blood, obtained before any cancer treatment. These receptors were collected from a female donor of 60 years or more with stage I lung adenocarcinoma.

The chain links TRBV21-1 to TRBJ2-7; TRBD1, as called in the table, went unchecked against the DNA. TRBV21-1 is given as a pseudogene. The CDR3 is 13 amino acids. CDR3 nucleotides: TGTGCCAGCAGCATTGGCAGCTCCTACGAGCAGTACTTC. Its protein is CASSIGSSYEQYF.

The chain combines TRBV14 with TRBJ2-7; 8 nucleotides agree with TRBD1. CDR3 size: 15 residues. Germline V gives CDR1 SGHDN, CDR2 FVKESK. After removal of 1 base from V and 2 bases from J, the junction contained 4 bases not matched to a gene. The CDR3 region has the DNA TGTGCCAGCAGCCAAGGGTCAGGGGGCCCCTACGAGCAGTACTTC. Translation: CASSQGSGGPYEQYF.

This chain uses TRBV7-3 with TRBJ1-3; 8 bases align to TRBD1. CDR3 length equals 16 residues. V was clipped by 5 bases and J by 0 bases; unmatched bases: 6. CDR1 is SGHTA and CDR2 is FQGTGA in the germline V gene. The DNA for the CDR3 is TGTGCCAGCAGCCTGACAGGGGCATTCTCTGGAAACACCATATATTTT. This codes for CASSLTGAFSGNTIYF.

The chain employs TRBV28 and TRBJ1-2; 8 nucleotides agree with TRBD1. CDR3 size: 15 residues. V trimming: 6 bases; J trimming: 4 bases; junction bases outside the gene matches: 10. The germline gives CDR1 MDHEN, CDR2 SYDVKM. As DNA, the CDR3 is TGTGCCAGCAGCCCCGGACAGGGCTGGGCCTATGGCTACACCTTC. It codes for CASSPGQGWAYGYTF.

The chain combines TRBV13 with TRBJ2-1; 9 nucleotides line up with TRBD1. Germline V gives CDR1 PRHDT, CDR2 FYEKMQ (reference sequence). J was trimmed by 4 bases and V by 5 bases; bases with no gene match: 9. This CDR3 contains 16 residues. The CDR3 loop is CASSPTGQGIYNEQFF. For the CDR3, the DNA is TGTGCCAGCAGCCCCACAGGACAGGGGATATACAATGAGCAGTTCTTC.

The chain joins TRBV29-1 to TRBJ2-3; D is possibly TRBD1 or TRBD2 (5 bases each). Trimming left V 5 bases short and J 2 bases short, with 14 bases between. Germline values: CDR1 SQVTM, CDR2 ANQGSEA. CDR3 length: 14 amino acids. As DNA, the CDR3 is TGCAGCGTTCTATCCGGGGCCCCCACAGATACGCAGTATTTT. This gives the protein CSVLSGAPTDTQYF.

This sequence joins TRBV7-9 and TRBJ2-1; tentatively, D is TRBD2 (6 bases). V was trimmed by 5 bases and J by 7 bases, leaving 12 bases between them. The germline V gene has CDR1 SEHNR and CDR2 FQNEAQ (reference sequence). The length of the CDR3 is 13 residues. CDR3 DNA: TGTGCCAGCAGCCCTAAAGGGAGGAATGAGCAGTTCTTC. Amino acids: CASSPKGRNEQFF.

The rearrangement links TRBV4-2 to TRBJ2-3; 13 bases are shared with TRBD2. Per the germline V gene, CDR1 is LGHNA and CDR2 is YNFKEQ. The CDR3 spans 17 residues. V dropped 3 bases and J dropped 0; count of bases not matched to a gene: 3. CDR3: CASSQGLAGMSTDTQYF. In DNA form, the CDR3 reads TGTGCCAGCAGCCAGGGACTAGCGGGGATGAGCACAGATACGCAGTATTTT.

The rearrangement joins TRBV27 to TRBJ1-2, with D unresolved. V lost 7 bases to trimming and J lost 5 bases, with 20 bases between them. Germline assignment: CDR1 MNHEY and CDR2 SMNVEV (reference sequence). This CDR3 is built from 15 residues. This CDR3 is CASNLPRVKGYGYTF. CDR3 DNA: TGTGCCAGCAACCTCCCCCGAGTGAAAGGGTATGGCTACACCTTC.

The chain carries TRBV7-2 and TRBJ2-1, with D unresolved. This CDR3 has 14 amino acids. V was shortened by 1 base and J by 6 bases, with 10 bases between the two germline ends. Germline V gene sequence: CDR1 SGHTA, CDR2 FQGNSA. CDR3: CASSLEPARNEQFF. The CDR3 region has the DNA TGTGCCAGCAGCTTAGAGCCTGCCCGCAATGAGCAGTTCTTC.

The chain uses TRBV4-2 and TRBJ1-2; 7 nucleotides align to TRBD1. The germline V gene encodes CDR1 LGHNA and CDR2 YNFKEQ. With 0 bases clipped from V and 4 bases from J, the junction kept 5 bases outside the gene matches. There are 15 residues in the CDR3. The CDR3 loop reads CASSQDPEGAYGYTF. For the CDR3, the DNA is TGTGCCAGCAGCCAAGACCCGGAGGGGGCCTATGGCTACACCTTC.

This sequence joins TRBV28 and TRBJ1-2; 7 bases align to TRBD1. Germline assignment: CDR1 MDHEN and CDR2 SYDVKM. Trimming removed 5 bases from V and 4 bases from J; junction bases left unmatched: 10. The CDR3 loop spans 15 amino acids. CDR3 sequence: CASSRRQGTGYGYTF. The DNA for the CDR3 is TGTGCCAGCAGTAGGAGACAGGGAACAGGCTATGGCTACACCTTC.

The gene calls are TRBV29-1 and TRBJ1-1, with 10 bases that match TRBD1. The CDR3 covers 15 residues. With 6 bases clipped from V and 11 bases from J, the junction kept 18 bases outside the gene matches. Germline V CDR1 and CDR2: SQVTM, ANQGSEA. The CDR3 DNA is TGCAGCGTCCTCCTACGGACAGGGGGGGAGCGCGGGGCTTTCTTT. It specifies CSVLLRTGGERGAFF.

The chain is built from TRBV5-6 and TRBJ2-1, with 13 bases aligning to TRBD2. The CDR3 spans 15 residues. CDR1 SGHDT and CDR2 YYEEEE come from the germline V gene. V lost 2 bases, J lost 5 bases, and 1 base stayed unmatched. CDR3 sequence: CASSFGLAGDNEQFF. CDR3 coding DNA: TGTGCCAGCAGCTTTGGACTAGCGGGGGACAATGAGCAGTTCTTC.

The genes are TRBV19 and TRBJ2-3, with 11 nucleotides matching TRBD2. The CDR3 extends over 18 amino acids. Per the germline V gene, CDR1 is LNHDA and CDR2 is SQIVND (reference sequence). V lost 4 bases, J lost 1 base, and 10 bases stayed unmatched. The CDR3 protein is CASSKRGPTSGGTDTQYF. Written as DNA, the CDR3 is TGTGCCAGTAGTAAGAGGGGGCCGACTAGCGGGGGCACAGATACGCAGTATTTT.

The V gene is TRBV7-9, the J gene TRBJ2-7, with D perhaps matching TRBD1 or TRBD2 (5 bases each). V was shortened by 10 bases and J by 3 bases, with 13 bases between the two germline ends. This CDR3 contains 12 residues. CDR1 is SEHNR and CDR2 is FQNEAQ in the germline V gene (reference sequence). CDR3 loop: CATGDGNYEQYF. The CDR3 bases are TGTGCCACCGGGGACGGCAACTACGAGCAGTACTTC.

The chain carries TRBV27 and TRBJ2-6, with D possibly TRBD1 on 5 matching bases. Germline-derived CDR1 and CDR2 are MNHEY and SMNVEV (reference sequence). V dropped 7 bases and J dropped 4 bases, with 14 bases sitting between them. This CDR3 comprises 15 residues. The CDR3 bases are TGTGCCAGCACCCAAAGGGGATCGGGGGCCAACGTCCTGACTTTC. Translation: CASTQRGSGANVLTF.

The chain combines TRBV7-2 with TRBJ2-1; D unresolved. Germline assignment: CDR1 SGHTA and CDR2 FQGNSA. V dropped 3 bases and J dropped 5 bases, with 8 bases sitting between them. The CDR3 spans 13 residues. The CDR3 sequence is CASSFNRDNEQFF. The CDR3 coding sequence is TGTGCCAGCAGCTTTAACCGGGACAATGAGCAGTTCTTC.

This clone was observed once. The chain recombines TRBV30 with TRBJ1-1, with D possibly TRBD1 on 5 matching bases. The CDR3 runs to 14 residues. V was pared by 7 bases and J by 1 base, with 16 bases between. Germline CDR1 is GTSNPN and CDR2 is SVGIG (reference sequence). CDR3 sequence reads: CASLGGDRNTEAFF. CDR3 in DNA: TGTGCCTCCCTGGGGGGGGATCGGAACACTGAAGCTTTCTTT.

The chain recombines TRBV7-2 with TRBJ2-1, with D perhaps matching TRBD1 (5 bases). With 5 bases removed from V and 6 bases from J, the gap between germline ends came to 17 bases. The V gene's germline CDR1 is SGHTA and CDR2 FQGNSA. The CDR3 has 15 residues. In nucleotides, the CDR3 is TGTGCCAGCAGCACACGTTTCTATAGGGGCAATGAGCAGTTCTTC. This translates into CASSTRFYRGNEQFF.

This chain's CDR3 is CASSLGLGRLGFYTF. The CDR3 DNA follows: TGTGCCAGCAGCTTGGGTTTGGGGAGGCTGGGGTTCTACACCTTC. The rearrangement links TRBV7-2 to TRBJ1-2; D remains unclear. The germline V gene has CDR1 SGHTA and CDR2 FQGNSA. The CDR3 runs to 15 residues. Trimming left V 3 bases short and J 10 bases short, with 21 bases between.

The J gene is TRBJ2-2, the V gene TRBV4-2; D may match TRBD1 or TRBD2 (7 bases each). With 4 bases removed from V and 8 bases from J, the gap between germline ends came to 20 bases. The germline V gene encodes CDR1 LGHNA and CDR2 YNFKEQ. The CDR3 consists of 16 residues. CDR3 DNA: TGTGCCAGCAGCCCCAGGGGGGGATCCTTCCTTGGGGAGCTGTTTTTT. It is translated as CASSPRGGSFLGELFF.

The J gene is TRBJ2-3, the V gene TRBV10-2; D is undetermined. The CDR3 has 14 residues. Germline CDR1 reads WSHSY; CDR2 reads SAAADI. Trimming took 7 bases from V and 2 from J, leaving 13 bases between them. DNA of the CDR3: TGCGCCAGCAAAGGAAGCCTCACCACAGATACGCAGTATTTT. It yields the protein CASKGSLTTDTQYF.

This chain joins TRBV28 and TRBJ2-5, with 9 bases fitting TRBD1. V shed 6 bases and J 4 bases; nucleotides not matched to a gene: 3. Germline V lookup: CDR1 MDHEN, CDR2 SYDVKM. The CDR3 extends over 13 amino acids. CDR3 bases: TGTGCCAGCAGGGGGGACAGGGCAGAGACCCAGTACTTC. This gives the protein CASRGDRAETQYF.

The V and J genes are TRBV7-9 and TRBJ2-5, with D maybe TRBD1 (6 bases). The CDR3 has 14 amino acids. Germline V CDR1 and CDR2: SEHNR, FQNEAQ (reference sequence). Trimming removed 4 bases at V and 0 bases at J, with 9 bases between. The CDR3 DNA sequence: TGTGCCAGCAGCTCCGGACAGTACCAAGAGACCCAGTACTTC. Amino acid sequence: CASSSGQYQETQYF.

CDR3: CASSSGDRAHYEQYF. The DNA for the CDR3 is TGTGCCAGCAGTTCAGGGGACAGGGCCCATTACGAGCAGTACTTC. The chain links TRBV27 to TRBJ2-7; 9 positions match TRBD1. The V segment lost 4 bases and the J segment 4 bases; nucleotides outside the gene matches: 8. This CDR3 has 15 residues. Germline CDR1 reads MNHEY; CDR2 reads SMNVEV (reference sequence).

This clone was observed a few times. The CDR3 bases are TGTGCCAGCAGCTTGGGGTATCCGCAGGGTGGCTACACCTTC. Protein: CASSLGYPQGGYTF. The rearrangement links TRBV5-5 to TRBJ1-2; TRBD1 is a possible D gene (5 bases). The V end was cut by 0 bases, the J end by 7 bases, with 13 bases between. The CDR3 totals 14 residues. Germline-derived CDR1 and CDR2 are SGHKS and YYEKEE (reference sequence).